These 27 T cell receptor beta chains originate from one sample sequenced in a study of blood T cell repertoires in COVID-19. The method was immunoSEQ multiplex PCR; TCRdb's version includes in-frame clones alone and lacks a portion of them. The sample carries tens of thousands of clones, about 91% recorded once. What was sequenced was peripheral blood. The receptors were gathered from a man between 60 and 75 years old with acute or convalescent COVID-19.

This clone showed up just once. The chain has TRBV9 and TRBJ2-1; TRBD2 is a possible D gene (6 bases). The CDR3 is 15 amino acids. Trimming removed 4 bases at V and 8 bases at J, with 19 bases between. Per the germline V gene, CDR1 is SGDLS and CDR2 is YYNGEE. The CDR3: CASSTRGGSGDEQFF. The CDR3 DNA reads TGTGCCAGCAGCACCCGTGGCGGGTCGGGGGATGAGCAGTTCTTC. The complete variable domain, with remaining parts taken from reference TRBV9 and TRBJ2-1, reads DSGVTQTPKHLITATGQRVTLRCSPRSGDLSVYWYQQSLDQGLQFLIQYYNGEERAKGNILERFSAQQFPDLHSELNLSSLELGDSALYFCASSTRGGSGDEQFFGPGTRLTVL.

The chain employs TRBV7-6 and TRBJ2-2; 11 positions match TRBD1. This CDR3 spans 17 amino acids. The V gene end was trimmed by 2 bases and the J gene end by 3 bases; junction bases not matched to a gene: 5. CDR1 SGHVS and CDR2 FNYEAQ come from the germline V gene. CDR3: CASSLQGTGGYTGELFF. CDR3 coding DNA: TGTGCCAGCAGCTTACAGGGGACAGGGGGTTACACCGGGGAGCTGTTTTTT.

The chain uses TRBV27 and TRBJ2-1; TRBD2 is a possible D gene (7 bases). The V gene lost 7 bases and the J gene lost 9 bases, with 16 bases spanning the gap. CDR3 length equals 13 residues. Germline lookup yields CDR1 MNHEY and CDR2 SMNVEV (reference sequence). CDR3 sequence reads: CASTLGGQGEQFF. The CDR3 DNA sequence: TGTGCCAGCACCTTGGGGGGGCAGGGTGAGCAGTTCTTC.

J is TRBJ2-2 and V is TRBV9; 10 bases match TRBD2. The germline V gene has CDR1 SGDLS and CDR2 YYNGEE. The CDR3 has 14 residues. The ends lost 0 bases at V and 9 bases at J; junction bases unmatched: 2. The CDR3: CASSVGTSGRELFF. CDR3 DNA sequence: TGTGCCAGCAGCGTAGGAACTAGCGGGAGGGAGCTGTTTTTT.

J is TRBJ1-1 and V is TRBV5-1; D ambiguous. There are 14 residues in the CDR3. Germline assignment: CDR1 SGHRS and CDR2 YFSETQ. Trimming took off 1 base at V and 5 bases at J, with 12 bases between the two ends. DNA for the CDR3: TGCGCCAGCAGCTTGCGCGGGTCGGGGACTGAAGCTTTCTTT. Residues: CASSLRGSGTEAFF.

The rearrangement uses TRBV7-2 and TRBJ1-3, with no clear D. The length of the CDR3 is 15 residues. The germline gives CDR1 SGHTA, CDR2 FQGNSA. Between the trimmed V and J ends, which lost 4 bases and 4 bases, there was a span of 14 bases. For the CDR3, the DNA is TGTGCCAGCAGCTCTGGCCCGGGTCCAGGAAACACCATATATTTT. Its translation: CASSSGPGPGNTIYF. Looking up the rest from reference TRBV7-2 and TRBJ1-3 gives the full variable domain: GAGVSQSPSNKVTEKGKDVELRCDPISGHTALYWYRQSLGQGLEFLIYFQGNSAPDKSGLPSDRFSAERTGGSVSTLTIQRTQQEDSAVYLCASSSGPGPGNTIYFGEGSWLTVV.

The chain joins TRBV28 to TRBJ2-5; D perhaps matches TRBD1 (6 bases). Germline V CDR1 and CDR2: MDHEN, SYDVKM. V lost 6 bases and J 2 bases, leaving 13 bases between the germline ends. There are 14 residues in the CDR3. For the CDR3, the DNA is TGTGCCAGCAGACCTCGTCAGGGGCAAGAGACCCAGTACTTC. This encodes CASRPRQGQETQYF.

The CDR3, as DNA: TGTGCCAGCAGCCTGGAACCAGGGGACTATGGCTACACCTTC. Protein product: CASSLEPGDYGYTF. The V and J genes are TRBV7-2 and TRBJ1-2; perhaps TRBD1 as D (6 bases). This CDR3 is built from 14 residues. The V and J ends lost 5 bases and 3 bases respectively, with 13 bases between them. The germline V gene has CDR1 SGHTA and CDR2 FQGNSA. The variable domain in full, with the rest retrieved from reference TRBV7-2 and TRBJ1-2, is GAGVSQSPSNKVTEKGKDVELRCDPISGHTALYWYRQSLGQGLEFLIYFQGNSAPDKSGLPSDRFSAERTGGSVSTLTIQRTQQEDSAVYLCASSLEPGDYGYTFGSGTRLTVV.

CDR3 sequence reads: CASSMTTAMEKLFF. The CDR3 DNA follows: TGTGCCAGTAGTATGACGACAGCGATGGAAAAACTGTTTTTT. The chain links TRBV19 to TRBJ1-4; D perhaps matches TRBD1 (5 bases). The CDR3 length is 14 residues. V shed 3 bases and J shed 8 bases, with 13 bases lying between them. Germline V gene data show CDR1 as LNHDA and CDR2 as SQIVND (reference sequence).

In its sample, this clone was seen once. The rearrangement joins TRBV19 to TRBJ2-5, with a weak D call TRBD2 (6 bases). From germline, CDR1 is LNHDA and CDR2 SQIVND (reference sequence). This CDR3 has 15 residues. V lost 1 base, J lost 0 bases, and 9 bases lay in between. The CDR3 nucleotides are TGTGCCAGTAGTATAGTGAGGAGGGACCAAGAGACCCAGTACTTC. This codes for CASSIVRRDQETQYF.

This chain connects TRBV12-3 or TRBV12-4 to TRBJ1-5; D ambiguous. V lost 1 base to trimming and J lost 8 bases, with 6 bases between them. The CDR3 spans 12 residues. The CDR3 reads CASSLVLEPQHF. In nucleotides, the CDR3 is TGTGCCAGCAGTTTAGTACTGGAGCCCCAGCATTTT.

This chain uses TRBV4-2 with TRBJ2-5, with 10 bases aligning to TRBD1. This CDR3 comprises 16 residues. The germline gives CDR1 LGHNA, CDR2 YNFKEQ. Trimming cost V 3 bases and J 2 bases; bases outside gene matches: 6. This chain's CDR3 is CASSQIPGQGQETQYF. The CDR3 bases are TGTGCCAGCAGCCAGATCCCGGGACAGGGGCAAGAGACCCAGTACTTC.

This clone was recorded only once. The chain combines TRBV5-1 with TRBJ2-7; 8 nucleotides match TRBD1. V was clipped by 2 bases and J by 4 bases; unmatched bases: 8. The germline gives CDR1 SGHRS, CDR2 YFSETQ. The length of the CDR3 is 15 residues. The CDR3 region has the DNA TGCGCCAGCAGCTTAGGACAGGGCTTACTGTACGAGCAGTACTTC. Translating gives CASSLGQGLLYEQYF.

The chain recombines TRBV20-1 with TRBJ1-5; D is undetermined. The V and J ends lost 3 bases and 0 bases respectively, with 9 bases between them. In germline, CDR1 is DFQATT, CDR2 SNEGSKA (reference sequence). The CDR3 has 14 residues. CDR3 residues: CSASTTASNQPQHF. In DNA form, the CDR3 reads TGCAGTGCTAGTACAACAGCTAGCAATCAGCCCCAGCATTTT.

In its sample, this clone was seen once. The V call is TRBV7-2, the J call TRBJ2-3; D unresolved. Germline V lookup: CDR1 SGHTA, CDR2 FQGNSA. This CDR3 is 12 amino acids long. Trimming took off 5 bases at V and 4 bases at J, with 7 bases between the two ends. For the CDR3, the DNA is TGTGCCAGCAGCCTCCGCGCAGATACGCAGTATTTT. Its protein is CASSLRADTQYF.

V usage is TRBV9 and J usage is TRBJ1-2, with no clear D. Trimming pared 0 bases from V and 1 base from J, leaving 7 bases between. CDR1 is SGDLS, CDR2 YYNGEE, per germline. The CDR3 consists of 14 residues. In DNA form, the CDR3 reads TGTGCCAGCAGCGTAGAGAGAGATAACTATGGCTACACCTTC. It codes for CASSVERDNYGYTF.

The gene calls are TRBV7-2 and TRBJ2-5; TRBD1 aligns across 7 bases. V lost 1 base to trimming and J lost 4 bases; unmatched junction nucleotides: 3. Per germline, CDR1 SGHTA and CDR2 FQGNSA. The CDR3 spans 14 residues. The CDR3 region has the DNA TGTGCCAGCAGCTTAGGGACAGGAATAGAGACCCAGTACTTC. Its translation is CASSLGTGIETQYF.

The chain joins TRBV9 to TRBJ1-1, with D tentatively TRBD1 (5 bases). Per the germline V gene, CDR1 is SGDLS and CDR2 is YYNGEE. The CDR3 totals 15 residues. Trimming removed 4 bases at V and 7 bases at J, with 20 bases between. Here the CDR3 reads CASSQRAGGYGEAFF. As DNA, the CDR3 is TGTGCCAGCAGCCAGAGGGCGGGGGGGTACGGTGAAGCTTTCTTT.

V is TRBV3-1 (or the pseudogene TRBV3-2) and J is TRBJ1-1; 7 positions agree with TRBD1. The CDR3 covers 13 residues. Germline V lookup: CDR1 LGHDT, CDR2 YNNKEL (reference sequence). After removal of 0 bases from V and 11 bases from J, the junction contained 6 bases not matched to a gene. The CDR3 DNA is TGTGCCAGCAGCCAAGAAGGGGGCAGGGAGGCTTTCTTT. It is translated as CASSQEGGREAFF.

CDR3 sequence: CASSPRDRSEAFF. The CDR3 bases are TGTGCCAGCTCACCCCGGGACAGAAGTGAAGCTTTCTTT. The rearrangement joins TRBV18 to TRBJ1-1; 7 bases match TRBD1. V trimming: 3 bases; J trimming: 7 bases; junction bases outside the gene matches: 5. The germline gives CDR1 KGHSH, CDR2 LQKENI. This CDR3 has 13 amino acids.

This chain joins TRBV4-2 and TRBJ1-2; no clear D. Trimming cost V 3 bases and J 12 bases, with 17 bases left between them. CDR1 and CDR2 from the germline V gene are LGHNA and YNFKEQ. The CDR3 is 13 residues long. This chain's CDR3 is CASSHDNPGFHTF. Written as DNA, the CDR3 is TGTGCCAGCAGCCACGACAACCCAGGATTTCACACCTTC.

The DNA for the CDR3 is TGTGCCAGCAGCTCCCGGACAGCGACAAACTACAATGAGCAGTTCTTC. This sequence encodes CASSSRTATNYNEQFF. The chain joins TRBV7-2 to TRBJ2-1; maybe TRBD1 (6 bases). This CDR3 comprises 16 residues. From germline, CDR1 is SGHTA and CDR2 FQGNSA. Trimming removed 4 bases at V and 3 bases at J, with 16 bases between.

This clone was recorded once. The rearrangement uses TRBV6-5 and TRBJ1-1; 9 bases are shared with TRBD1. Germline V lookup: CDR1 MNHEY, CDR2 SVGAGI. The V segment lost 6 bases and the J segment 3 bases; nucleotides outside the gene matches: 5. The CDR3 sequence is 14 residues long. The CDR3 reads CASRIQGADTEAFF. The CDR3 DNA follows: TGTGCCAGCAGGATACAGGGGGCGGACACTGAAGCTTTCTTT.

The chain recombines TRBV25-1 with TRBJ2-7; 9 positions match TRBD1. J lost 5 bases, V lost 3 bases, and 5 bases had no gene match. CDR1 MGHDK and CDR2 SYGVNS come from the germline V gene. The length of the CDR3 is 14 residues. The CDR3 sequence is CASSDRQGGDEQYF. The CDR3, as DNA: TGTGCCAGCAGTGATCGACAGGGGGGCGACGAGCAGTACTTC.

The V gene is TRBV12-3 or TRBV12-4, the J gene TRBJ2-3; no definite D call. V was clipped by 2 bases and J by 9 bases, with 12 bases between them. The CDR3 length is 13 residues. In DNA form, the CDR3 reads TGTGCCAGCAGTTTATCGGCGGATAAAACGCAGTATTTT. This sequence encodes CASSLSADKTQYF.

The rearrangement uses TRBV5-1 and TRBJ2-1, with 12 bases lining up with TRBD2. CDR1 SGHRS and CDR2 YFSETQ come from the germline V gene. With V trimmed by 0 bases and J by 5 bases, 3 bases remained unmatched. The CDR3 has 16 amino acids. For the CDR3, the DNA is TGCGCCAGCAGCTTGGGAGGACTAGCGGGGCACAATGAGCAGTTCTTC. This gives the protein CASSLGGLAGHNEQFF.

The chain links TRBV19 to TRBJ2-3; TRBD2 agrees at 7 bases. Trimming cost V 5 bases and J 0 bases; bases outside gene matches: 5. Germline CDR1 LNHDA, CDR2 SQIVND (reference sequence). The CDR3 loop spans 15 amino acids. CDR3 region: CASSPSGASTDTQYF. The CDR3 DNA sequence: TGTGCCAGTAGTCCCAGCGGGGCCAGCACAGATACGCAGTATTTT.